These T cell receptor beta chains were read from a single sample in a study of cytomegalovirus exposure and HLA in healthy donors. Sequencing used immunoSEQ multiplex PCR; TCRdb keeps in-frame clones, though not all of them. The sample gives about 150,000 clones, roughly 82% of which show up once; around 6.6% is in the top ten. Sequencing was performed on PBMCs. These receptors were collected from a woman between 50 and 59 years old in good health and CMV-seropositive. Each CDR3 is given with its conserved first and last residue. The D gene is left open where the match is weak. Some rows have no size entry. The others give once, few or many, or a class for an expanded clone.

clone_size,v_call,j_call,d_call,cdr3_aa,cdr3_nt
NA,TRBV10-3,TRBJ2-3,NA,CAISEPGVGTDTQYF,TGTGCCATCAGTGAGCCAGGGGTAGGGACAGATACGCAGTATTTT
NA,TRBV6-1,TRBJ2-7,NA,CASSEVENRYSYEQYF,TGTGCCAGCAGTGAAGTAGAGAACAGATACTCCTACGAGCAGTACTTC
NA,TRBV4-2,TRBJ2-7,TRBD2,CASSPGLATSEQYF,TGTGCCAGCAGCCCGGGACTAGCTACCAGCGAGCAGTACTTC
NA,TRBV6-6,TRBJ1-1,TRBD1,CASTMNQGAEAFF,TGTGCCAGCACCATGAATCAGGGGGCTGAAGCTTTCTTT
NA,TRBV19,TRBJ2-1,TRBD2,CASSNQGLAHGQFF,TGTGCCAGTAGTAATCAGGGACTAGCGCACGGGCAGTTCTTC
NA,TRBV2,TRBJ2-1,TRBD2,CASTWTSVHNEQFF,TGTGCCAGCACTTGGACTAGCGTTCACAATGAGCAGTTCTTC
NA,TRBV5-4,TRBJ2-1,TRBD2,CAYGGGASGNEQFF,TGTGCCTACGGCGGGGGGGCATCAGGAAATGAGCAGTTCTTC
NA,TRBV4-2,TRBJ2-4,TRBD1,CASSQGGTGNNIQYF,TGTGCCAGCAGCCAAGGCGGGACAGGAAACAACATTCAGTACTTC
NA,TRBV5-1,TRBJ2-2,NA,CASSFGVGELFF,TGCGCCAGCAGCTTCGGGGTCGGGGAGCTGTTTTTT
NA,TRBV6-1,TRBJ1-2,NA,CASSEGGGSYRRGYTF,TGTGCCAGCAGTGAAGGTGGAGGCAGCTACAGACGTGGCTACACCTTC
once,TRBV30,TRBJ1-1,NA,CAWSVQENTEAFF,TGTGCCTGGAGTGTTCAGGAGAACACTGAAGCTTTCTTT
once,TRBV5-1,TRBJ2-7,NA,CASSLAAVAGQTYEQYF,TGCGCCAGCAGCTTGGCAGCCGTTGCGGGTCAGACCTACGAGCAGTACTTC
NA,TRBV18,TRBJ1-2,TRBD1,CASSRKTPDRRLNSGYTF,TGTGCCAGCTCACGGAAAACGCCGGACAGGAGGCTGAATAGTGGCTACACCTTC
NA,TRBV27,TRBJ2-7,TRBD1,CASSKGTGGYEQYF,TGTGCCAGCAGTAAAGGGACAGGGGGCTACGAGCAGTACTTC
NA,TRBV7-3,TRBJ2-2,NA,CASSQHRTSNTGELFF,TGTGCCAGCAGCCAACATAGGACATCGAACACCGGGGAGCTGTTTTTT
NA,TRBV5-1,TRBJ2-4,TRBD1,CASSLGDRVAKNIQYF,TGCGCCAGCAGCTTGGGTGACAGGGTCGCCAAAAACATTCAGTACTTC
NA,TRBV6-4,TRBJ2-7,NA,CASIHYRPYEQYF,TGTGCCAGCATTCATTACAGGCCCTACGAGCAGTACTTC
NA,TRBV25-1,TRBJ2-7,NA,CASSVTGTYERYF,TGTGCCAGCAGTGTTACAGGTACCTACGAGCGGTACTTC